The 23 T cell receptor beta chains reported below all come from one sample, sequenced in a study of identical twins. Using its own MiXCR run on the 5' RACE reads, TCRdb lists one record per CDR3 protein. The repertoire holds around 490,000 distinct CDR3 sequences, approximately 20% seen once, with about 0.48% in the top ten. These sequences were also reported in another study, on yellow fever vaccine responses in identical twins.

Sequenced material: CD4+ T cells sorted from blood. The receptors stem from a woman younger than 35 in good health.

This clonotype was picked up a small number of times. The chain recombines TRBV5-1 with TRBJ1-3; no clear D gene. The CDR3 consists of 16 residues. Germline values: CDR1 SGHRS, CDR2 YFSETQ. V lost 0 bases to trimming and J lost 7 bases, with 17 bases between them. CDR3 protein: CASSLGTGSKGNTIYF. The CDR3 DNA is TGCGCCAGCAGCTTGGGAACGGGCAGCAAAGGGAACACCATATATTTT.

V gene TRBV19 combines with J gene TRBJ1-2, with 11 bases matching TRBD1. Germline CDR1 and CDR2: LNHDA and SQIVND (reference sequence). This CDR3 region has 14 residues. V trimming: 7 bases; J trimming: 5 bases; junction bases outside the gene matches: 6. The CDR3 bases are TGTGCCAGTACAGAGGACAGGGGGCTTTATGGCTACACCTTC. Protein sequence: CASTEDRGLYGYTF.

The chain joins TRBV10-1 to TRBJ2-1, with a possible D match to TRBD1 (6 bases). Germline CDR1 is WNHNN and CDR2 is SYGVQD (reference sequence). Trimming cost V 7 bases and J 3 bases, with 16 bases left between them. The CDR3 length is 15 residues. CDR3 nucleotide sequence: TGCGCCAGCATAAGACAGGCACCTATCTACAATGAGCAGTTCTTC. Amino acids: CASIRQAPIYNEQFF.

The table lists this clonotype with a few counts. The chain is built from TRBV24-1 and TRBJ2-3, with 7 positions matching TRBD1. Trimming at V came to 8 bases and at J to 0 bases, leaving 4 bases not matched to a gene. The germline CDR1 and CDR2 sequences are KGHDR and SFDVKD. This CDR3 is built from 14 residues. The chain's CDR3 is CATMGQRSTDTQYF. The CDR3, as DNA: TGTGCCACCATGGGACAGCGTAGCACAGATACGCAGTATTTT.

J is TRBJ2-7 and V is TRBV6-1; the match to TRBD2 covers 7 bases. Germline lookup yields CDR1 MNHNS and CDR2 SASEGT. Trimming took 5 bases from V and 7 from J; bases not matched to a gene: 11. The CDR3 covers 14 residues. This CDR3 reads CASSRDHYGGEQYF. For the CDR3, the DNA is TGTGCCAGCAGTAGGGACCACTACGGGGGGGAGCAGTACTTC.

The chain joins TRBV20-1 to TRBJ1-6; TRBD1 matches at 7 bases. This CDR3 has 13 amino acids. Looked up from germline, CDR1 is DFQATT and CDR2 is SNEGSKA (reference sequence). Losses at the gene ends were 2 bases for V and 10 bases for J; bases not matched to a gene: 5. The CDR3 here is CSARQGVKSPLHF. The DNA for the CDR3 is TGCAGTGCTAGACAGGGGGTGAAGTCACCCCTCCACTTT.

This clonotype was counted only a few times. The chain combines TRBV18 with TRBJ2-1; weak D call: TRBD1 (6 bases). V was cut by 3 bases and J by 12 bases, with 21 bases left in between. Germline V CDR1 and CDR2: KGHSH, LQKENI. The CDR3 runs to 15 residues. In DNA, the CDR3 is TGTGCCAGCTCACCCGACTGGGACACCGCTACAGGGCAGTTCTTC. It translates to CASSPDWDTATGQFF.

The table lists this clonotype with a few counts. This sequence joins TRBV6-5 and TRBJ2-2; possible D gene TRBD1, 5 bases. The CDR3 extends over 15 amino acids. From germline, CDR1 is MNHEY and CDR2 SVGAGI. Trimming pared 0 bases from V and 4 bases from J, leaving 9 bases between. CDR3 nucleotides: TGTGCCAGCAGTTACTCGGGGCAGGCCACCGGGGAGCTGTTTTTT. Protein product: CASSYSGQATGELFF.

This clonotype appeared many times. The chain recombines TRBV18 with TRBJ1-2; the D gene is possibly TRBD1 (5 bases). V lost 2 bases and J lost 2, with 6 bases in between. This CDR3 spans 13 amino acids. Germline assignment: CDR1 KGHSH and CDR2 LQKENI. This CDR3 is CASSPGGNYGYTF. The CDR3 bases are TGTGCCAGCTCACCAGGGGGGAACTATGGCTACACCTTC. Together with reference TRBV18 and TRBJ1-2, the CDR3 gives the full variable domain: NAGVMQNPRHLVRRRGQEARLRCSPMKGHSHVYWYRQLPEEGLKFMVYLQKENIIDESGMPKERFSAEFPKEGPSILRIQQVVRGDSAAYFCASSPGGNYGYTFGSGTRLTVV.

The chain has TRBV18 and TRBJ2-3; unclear D gene. Germline V gene sequence: CDR1 KGHSH, CDR2 LQKENI. The CDR3 totals 19 residues. Trimming left V 1 base short and J 1 base short, with 21 bases between. This chain's CDR3 is CASSPRRAPLTARTDTQYF. DNA of the CDR3: TGTGCCAGCTCACCACGTCGCGCACCCCTAACGGCTCGCACAGATACGCAGTATTTT.

This clonotype has more than one count but fewer than ten. The J gene is TRBJ2-5, the V gene TRBV11-2; a possible D gene is TRBD2 (5 bases). Germline V CDR1 and CDR2: SGHAT, FQNNGV. Trimming stripped 1 base from V and 4 bases from J, with 13 bases between. The CDR3 runs 15 residues. CDR3 bases: TGTGCCAGCAGCTTAGGACCCGCCCGGGGAGAGACCCAGTACTTC. Residues: CASSLGPARGETQYF.

CDR3 sequence: CASSYSTSNEQYV. The DNA of the CDR3 is TGTGCCAGCAGTTACTCGACTTCGAACGAGCAGTACGTC. J is TRBJ2-7 and V is TRBV6-6; D is undetermined. CDR1 MNHNY and CDR2 SVGAGI come from the germline V gene (reference sequence). This CDR3 region has 13 residues. Trimming pared 0 bases from V and 5 bases from J, leaving 8 bases between.

The rearrangement links TRBV29-1 to TRBJ2-1, with TRBD2 matching over 8 bases. The CDR3 spans 14 residues. The junction had 11 bases not matched to a gene; V was cut back by 7 bases and J by 6 bases. The germline CDR1 and CDR2 sequences are SQVTM and ANQGSEA. The CDR3 spells CSGRRGGRGNEQFF. The CDR3 DNA reads as TGCAGCGGGCGACGGGGGGGGCGGGGCAATGAGCAGTTCTTC.

A few counts support this clonotype. This chain links TRBV24-1 with TRBJ2-5; no firm D call. V lost 0 bases and J 5 bases, leaving 12 bases between the germline ends. The V gene's germline CDR1 is KGHDR and CDR2 SFDVKD. The CDR3 covers 15 residues. The CDR3 region has the DNA TGTGCCACCAGTGATTTGAGTAGTGGTGGGGAGACCCAGTACTTC. It yields the protein CATSDLSSGGETQYF.

This clonotype was seen a few times. The chain has TRBV28 and TRBJ2-3, with D perhaps TRBD2 (6 bases). The CDR3 runs 13 residues. Germline V gene sequence: CDR1 MDHEN, CDR2 SYDVKM. V lost 3 bases and J lost 5, with 9 bases in between. The CDR3 loop reads CASSFGGLDTQYF. The CDR3 nucleotides read TGTGCCAGCAGTTTCGGGGGACTAGATACGCAGTATTTT.

This clonotype was detected only a few times. The V gene is TRBV20-1, the J gene TRBJ2-2; 12 bases are a match to TRBD2. Per germline, CDR1 DFQATT and CDR2 SNEGSKA (reference sequence). This CDR3 has 17 amino acids. Trimming cost V 0 bases and J 6 bases; bases outside gene matches: 8. CDR3 sequence: CSAREGLAGGKAGELFF. DNA for the CDR3: TGCAGTGCTAGAGAAGGGCTAGCGGGGGGGAAGGCCGGGGAGCTGTTTTTT.

The chain carries TRBV20-1 and TRBJ2-2; D uncertain. This CDR3 is built from 14 residues. Germline CDR1 DFQATT, CDR2 SNEGSKA (reference sequence). With 0 bases removed from V and 3 bases from J, the gap between germline ends came to 8 bases. The CDR3 region is CSARDALYTGELFF. In DNA, the CDR3 is TGCAGTGCTAGAGATGCACTTTACACCGGGGAGCTGTTTTTT.

This clonotype was observed a few times. V gene TRBV9 combines with J gene TRBJ2-3; D is undetermined. V shed 0 bases and J shed 0 bases, with 5 bases lying between them. The CDR3 runs 14 residues. Germline loops: CDR1 SGDLS, CDR2 YYNGEE. CDR3 sequence: CASSVGPSTDTQYF. The DNA for the CDR3 is TGTGCCAGCAGCGTAGGCCCGAGCACAGATACGCAGTATTTT.

This clonotype was detected a few times. The CDR3 is CATSRDPGSQETQYF. In nucleotides, the CDR3 is TGTGCCACCAGCAGAGATCCGGGCTCCCAAGAGACCCAGTACTTC. V gene TRBV15 combines with J gene TRBJ2-5; no clear D. Trimming cost V 0 bases and J 1 base, with 9 bases left between them. This CDR3 comprises 15 residues. The germline V gene encodes CDR1 LNHNV and CDR2 YYDKDF (reference sequence).

This clonotype has just a few counts. The chain uses TRBV19 and TRBJ2-2; 8 bases agree with TRBD2. Germline-derived CDR1 and CDR2 are LNHDA and SQIVND (reference sequence). The junction had 7 bases not matched to a gene; V was cut back by 7 bases and J by 0 bases. The CDR3 runs 16 residues. CDR3 DNA: TGTGCCAGTACCCCCCCGGGGGGGGCGAACACCGGGGAGCTGTTTTTT. Protein: CASTPPGGANTGELFF.

The gene calls are TRBV20-1 and TRBJ2-1, with 9 bases that match TRBD2. This CDR3 is built from 16 residues. Trimming removed 0 bases from V and 3 bases from J; junction bases left unmatched: 6. Germline V gene lookup returns CDR1 DFQATT and CDR2 SNEGSKA (reference sequence). The CDR3 loop reads CSAREEREDIYNEQFF. The DNA for the CDR3 is TGCAGTGCTAGAGAGGAGCGGGAGGATATCTACAATGAGCAGTTCTTC.

This clonotype was observed a handful of times. DNA of the CDR3: TGTGCCAGCAGCTTATCCGGGGCTGCCTCCTATAATTCACCCCTCCACTTT. This sequence encodes CASSLSGAASYNSPLHF. The rearrangement links TRBV11-3 to TRBJ1-6, with TRBD1 as a possible D gene (5 bases). From germline, CDR1 is SGHNT and CDR2 YENEEA. Between the trimmed V and J ends, which lost 2 bases and 0 bases, there was a span of 11 bases. CDR3 size: 17 residues. The full variable domain, with the rest looked up from reference TRBV11-3 and TRBJ1-6, is EAGVVQSPRYKIIEKKQPVAFWCNPISGHNTLYWYLQNLGQGPELLIRYENEEAVDDSQLPKDRFSAERLKGVDSTLKIQPAELGDSAVYLCASSLSGAASYNSPLHFGNGTRLTVT.

On this clonotype itself: Mismatch with germline at one junction end may stem from a read error. The CDR3 region has the DNA TGTGCCCGCAGTCCCCGAGGGGAAAGCTCTTCCTCTGGGGCCAACGTCCTGACTTTC. Its protein is CARSPRGESSSSGANVLTF. The chain recombines TRBV2 with TRBJ2-6; D tentatively fits TRBD1 or TRBD2 (5 bases each). Germline CDR1 SNHLY, CDR2 FYNNEI. The CDR3 length is 19 residues.